This is a list of T cell receptor beta chains from one sample in a study of low-dose radiotherapy and immunotherapy resistance in tumors. MiXCR, run by TCRdb on the reads, gives a single entry per CDR3 protein. The table has around 100,000 distinct CDR3 sequences, more than 20% seen once. The input for sequencing was PBMCs, taken after low-dose radiotherapy plus immunotherapy. These receptors came from a male donor with prostate cancer. Both conserved end residues are part of each CDR3. D genes are given only for firm matches. The size field is filled for only some rows; it gives once, few, many or a size class.

D	V	J	size	CDR3	DNA
TRBD2	TRBV4-2	TRBJ2-1	many	CASSQASSGVNNEQFF	TGTGCCAGCAGCCAGGCTTCTAGCGGGGTAAACAATGAGCAGTTCTTC
TRBD1	TRBV5-1	TRBJ2-3	many	CASSFGTGAASDTQYF	TGCGCCAGCAGCTTCGGGACAGGGGCCGCTTCAGATACGCAGTATTTT
NA	TRBV6-6	TRBJ2-2	many	CASSYERFTGELFF	TGTGCCAGCAGTTACGAGAGGTTCACCGGGGAGCTGTTTTTT
NA	TRBV20-1	TRBJ1-1	NA	CSARPDTVNTEAFF	TGCAGTGCTAGGCCCGACACGGTGAACACTGAAGCTTTCTTT
NA	TRBV20-1	TRBJ2-4	NA	CSARPGSGQNIQYF	TGCAGTGCTAGGCCAGGGTCAGGACAAAACATTCAGTACTTC
NA	TRBV20-1	TRBJ2-7	many	CSGRGSSYEQYF	TGCAGTGGTCGGGGCAGCTCCTACGAGCAGTACTTC
TRBD1	TRBV3-1	TRBJ1-1	many	CAVGGGTEAFF	TGTGCCGTAGGGGGCGGCACTGAAGCTTTCTTT
TRBD2	TRBV19	TRBJ2-3	NA	CASSIGLGLAGDTQYF	TGTGCCAGTAGTATTGGTTTAGGACTAGCCGGAGATACGCAGTATTTT
TRBD1	TRBV15	TRBJ1-5	NA	CATSDPDRGPLNQPQHF	TGTGCCACCAGCGACCCCGACAGGGGGCCCCTCAATCAGCCCCAGCATTTT
NA	TRBV18	TRBJ1-1	many	CASSPRGGRSYTEAFF	TGTGCCAGCTCACCCCGGGGAGGAAGGTCCTACACTGAAGCTTTCTTT
NA	TRBV29-1	TRBJ2-5	many	CSVVPGDETQYF	TGCAGCGTTGTCCCCGGGGATGAGACCCAGTACTTC
NA	TRBV6-5	TRBJ1-1	many	CASSFTGLGNTEAFF	TGTGCCAGCAGTTTTACAGGGCTGGGGAACACTGAAGCTTTCTTT
NA	TRBV12-3/TRBV12-4	TRBJ1-1	many	CASSTPVGINTEAFF	TGTGCCAGCAGTACACCGGTGGGGATAAACACTGAAGCTTTCTTT
NA	TRBV12-3/TRBV12-4	TRBJ1-1	many	CASSRGNTEAFF	TGTGCCAGCAGTAGGGGGAACACTGAAGCTTTCTTT
NA	TRBV2	TRBJ1-2	many	CASSAQSYGYTF	TGTGCCAGCAGTGCACAGTCCTATGGCTACACCTTC
NA	TRBV23-1	TRBJ2-2	NA	CASCPTSGNPPGSCFF	NA
TRBD1	TRBV9	TRBJ2-5	NA	CASSSPGQGPLETQYF	TGTGCCAGCAGCTCACCGGGACAGGGGCCCTTAGAGACCCAGTACTTC
NA	TRBV29-1	TRBJ2-1	many	CSVRSTDFRFF	TGCAGCGTTCGCTCGACTGACTTTAGATTCTTC
NA	TRBV27	TRBJ1-5	many	CASSLWSYSNQPQHF	TGTGCCAGCAGTTTATGGAGCTATAGCAATCAGCCCCAGCATTTT
NA	TRBV11-2	TRBJ1-4	many	CASSLGEKLFF	TGTGCCAGCAGCTTAGGAGAAAAACTGTTTTTT